This T cell receptor (beta chain) was identified in a study of T cell repertoires in cytomegalovirus infection. Study in general: Public TCR beta signatures provided an indication of both CMV infection and a matching HLA type. General study points: Cumulative frequency (of public TCR beta family members) identified carriers of CMV plus the relevant HLA. Ex vivo, HLA-C-restricted CMV-specific TCR beta clonotypes prevailed over the rest of the response.

With respect to this clonotype: The antigen is undetermined.

MiXCR was run by TCRdb on the reads, yielding one entry per CDR3 protein. This sample yields around 290,000 distinct CDR3 sequences, of which 25% are seen a single time; approximately 15% belongs to the top ten. Germline assignment: CDR1 LNHDA and CDR2 SQIVND (reference sequence). The J segment lost 2 bases and the V segment lost 3 bases, leaving 4 bases of the junction unmatched. The CDR3 spans 16 residues. The sample was PBMCs. This TCR came from a human donor in good health (CMV status not recorded). Some clones in this sample may be carry-over from other donors' samples. This chain joins TRBV19 and TRBJ2-3; 11 bases are shared with TRBD2. In nucleotides, the CDR3 is TGTGCCAGTAGTATGCTAGCGGGGGGAACCACAGATACGCAGTATTTT. Its translation is CASSMLAGGTTDTQYF.